The clone carrying this TCR beta chain was seen more than once but under ten times. What it recognizes is unknown. The record originates from a study of T cell repertoires in cytomegalovirus infection. One entry per CDR3 protein, called by TCRdb with MiXCR from the reads. The sample lists approximately 910,000 distinct CDR3 sequences, more than 25% occurring once. The clonotype originates from a human donor in good health (CMV status not recorded). Some clones in this sample may be carry-over from other donors' samples. The sequenced sample was cultured CD8+ T cells from PBMCs, obtained from culture after CMV antigen stimulation.

CDR3 loop: CASSPPGMGETQYF. The CDR3 bases are TGTGCCAGCAGCCCTCCAGGGATGGGAGAGACCCAGTACTTC. V usage is TRBV7-9 and J usage is TRBJ2-5; tentative D call: TRBD1 (5 bases). Deletions cut 5 bases from V and 4 bases from J, with 14 bases between. Germline values: CDR1 SEHNR, CDR2 FQNEAQ (reference sequence). The CDR3 length is 14 residues.